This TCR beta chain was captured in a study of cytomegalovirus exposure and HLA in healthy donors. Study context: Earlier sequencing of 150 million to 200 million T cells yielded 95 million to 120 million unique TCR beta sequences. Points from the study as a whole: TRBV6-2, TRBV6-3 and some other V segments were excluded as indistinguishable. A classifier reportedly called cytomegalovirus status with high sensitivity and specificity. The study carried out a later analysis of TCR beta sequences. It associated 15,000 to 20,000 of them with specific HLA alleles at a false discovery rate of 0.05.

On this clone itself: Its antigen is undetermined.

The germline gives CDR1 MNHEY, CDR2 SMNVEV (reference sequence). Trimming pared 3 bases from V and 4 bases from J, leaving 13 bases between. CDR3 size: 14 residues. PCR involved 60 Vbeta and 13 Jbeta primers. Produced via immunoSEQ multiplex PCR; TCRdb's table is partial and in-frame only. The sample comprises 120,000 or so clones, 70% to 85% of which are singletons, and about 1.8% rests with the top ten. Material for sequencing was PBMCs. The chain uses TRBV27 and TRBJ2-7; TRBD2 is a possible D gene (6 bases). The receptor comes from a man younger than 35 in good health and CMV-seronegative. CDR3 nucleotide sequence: TGTGCCAGCAGTTTCGTGGGGGGACCTTACGAGCAGTACTTC. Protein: CASSFVGGPYEQYF.